Below are 19 T cell receptor beta chains sequenced from a single sample in a study of CXCR3-negative and CXCR3-positive naive CD8 T cells (dated by TCRdb to about 2019). The data were produced on a NextSeq 550. The Human TCR Profiling Kit (MiLaboratory) was used to prepare UMI-labeled 5' RACE TRB cDNA libraries. One entry per CDR3 protein sequence results from the TCRdb reprocessing of the reads, with DNA left out. The sample's table lists a count of about 40,000 distinct CDR3 sequences. The ten top clones hold roughly 7.7% of the sample. Sequenced sample: memory CD8+ T cells from blood. What the cell subset or site label conveys for this sample: conventional CD8+ memory T cells (TMEM), sorted as controls. The receptors here all came from a human donor in good health. Some clones in this sample may be carry-over from other donors' samples.

The V gene is TRBV12-3 or TRBV12-4, the J gene TRBJ2-7; TCRdb indicates TRBD1, and absent DNA this call remains unverified. This CDR3 is built from 14 residues. CDR3 sequence: CASSLGAASYEQYF.

The chain joins TRBV12-5 to TRBJ2-1; the TCRdb call, TRBD2, lacks DNA for checking. This CDR3 spans 14 amino acids. Germline V gives CDR1 LGHNT, CDR2 FRNRAP. This CDR3 reads CASGDSGGAFEQFF.

The rearrangement uses TRBV7-9 and TRBJ2-1; TCRdb's assignment of TRBD2 cannot be checked, as there is no DNA. Germline V gene lookup returns CDR1 SEHNR and CDR2 FQNEAQ (reference sequence). This CDR3 is built from 15 residues. The CDR3 region is CASSLLAGGVNEQFF.

This sequence joins TRBV7-9 and TRBJ2-1; TCRdb gives TRBD2 as the D gene, but with no DNA this cannot be confirmed. Germline V lookup: CDR1 SEHNR, CDR2 FQNEAQ (reference sequence). This CDR3 contains 16 residues. The CDR3 is CASSLPLAGGYNEQFF.

This clonotype is called medium-sized based on its frequency. This sequence joins TRBV6-4 and TRBJ2-1; TCRdb's D gene call, TRBD1, goes unchecked for lack of DNA. The CDR3 length is 14 residues. Germline lookup yields CDR1 MRHNA and CDR2 SNTAGT. This chain's CDR3 is CASSPTQGGNEQFF.

The CDR3 loop is CSVENRQANTEAFF. The chain has TRBV29-1 and TRBJ1-1; as DNA is missing, the TRBD1 call by TCRdb cannot be tested. CDR1 and CDR2 (germline): SQVTM, ANQGSEA. The CDR3 covers 14 residues.

The genes are TRBV6-4 and TRBJ2-1; TCRdb selects TRBD2, and the lack of DNA leaves this call unchecked. Germline V gene data show CDR1 as MRHNA and CDR2 as SNTAGT. This CDR3 is built from 15 residues. This chain's CDR3 is CASSTSGADYNEQFF.

The rearrangement uses TRBV4-2 and TRBJ2-3; TCRdb's assignment of TRBD2 cannot be checked, as there is no DNA. This CDR3 is 19 amino acids long. The V gene's germline CDR1 is LGHNA and CDR2 YNFKEQ. The CDR3 reads CASSPFPGLAGADTDTQYF.

The genes are TRBV29-1 and TRBJ2-7; TCRdb picks TRBD1, but there is no DNA to check that call. Germline assignment: CDR1 SQVTM and CDR2 ANQGSEA. The length of the CDR3 is 13 residues. This CDR3 is CSIRGEPNYDQYF.

The rearrangement uses TRBV28 and TRBJ2-7; TCRdb's assignment of TRBD1 cannot be checked, as there is no DNA. This CDR3 is built from 12 residues. Per the germline V gene, CDR1 is MDHEN and CDR2 is SYDVKM. CDR3 loop: CASRTGPYEQYF.

The chain is built from TRBV12-3 or TRBV12-4 and TRBJ2-7; there is no DNA to check the TCRdb D call of TRBD1. CDR3 length: 13 amino acids. The CDR3 spells CASSWGISYEQYF.

The chain has TRBV29-1 and TRBJ2-2; TCRdb outputs TRBD1, but without DNA this stays unchecked. There are 14 residues in the CDR3. CDR1 and CDR2 from the germline V gene are SQVTM and ANQGSEA. The CDR3 loop is CSVGTQGRTGELFF.

This chain uses TRBV29-1 with TRBJ2-7; there is no DNA to check the TCRdb D call of TRBD1. Germline V gene lookup returns CDR1 SQVTM and CDR2 ANQGSEA. The CDR3 loop spans 14 amino acids. Here the CDR3 reads CSVDLGTATYEQYF.

CDR3 in amino acids: CSVDNPWTGGRSSYNEQFF. This chain connects TRBV29-1 to TRBJ2-1; TCRdb gives TRBD1 as the D gene, but with no DNA this cannot be confirmed. Germline V lookup: CDR1 SQVTM, CDR2 ANQGSEA. The CDR3 spans 19 residues.

This clonotype is called medium-sized based on its frequency. The chain combines TRBV7-3 with TRBJ2-3; checking the TCRdb D call of TRBD1 is not possible without DNA. The CDR3 totals 14 residues. Germline values: CDR1 SGHTA, CDR2 FQGTGA. The CDR3 spells CASSLMAGEDTQYF. The full variable domain, completed using reference TRBV7-3 and TRBJ2-3, is GAGVSQTPSNKVTEKGKYVELRCDPISGHTALYWYRQSLGQGPEFLIYFQGTGAADDSGLPNDRFFAVRPEGSVSTLKIQRTERGDSAVYLCASSLMAGEDTQYFGPGTRLTVL.

The V gene is TRBV18, the J gene TRBJ2-5; TCRdb returns TRBD2, unconfirmable since there is no DNA. Germline V lookup: CDR1 KGHSH, CDR2 LQKENI. The CDR3 consists of 16 residues. CDR3 region: CASSPPAGAMEETQYF.

The V call is TRBV2, the J call TRBJ2-3. The CDR3 is 11 amino acids. The germline CDR1 and CDR2 sequences are SNHLY and FYNNEI. The CDR3 sequence: CASSKTHTQYF.

V gene TRBV20-1 combines with J gene TRBJ2-1; TCRdb's D call of TRBD1 is untestable without DNA. Germline V gene lookup returns CDR1 DFQATT and CDR2 SNEGSKA (reference sequence). The CDR3 has 15 amino acids. The CDR3 is CSAPRDLSSYNEQFF.

V gene TRBV7-9 combines with J gene TRBJ2-5; TCRdb outputs TRBD1, but without DNA this stays unchecked. This CDR3 is built from 15 residues. The germline CDR1 and CDR2 sequences are SEHNR and FQNEAQ (reference sequence). The CDR3 spells CASSGNRGGRETQYF. Supplemented by reference TRBV7-9 and TRBJ2-5, the full variable domain reads DTGVSQNPRHKITKRGQNVTFRCDPISEHNRLYWYRQTLGQGPEFLTYFQNEAQLEKSRLLSDRFSAERPKGSFSTLEIQRTEQGDSAMYLCASSGNRGGRETQYFGPGTRLLVL.